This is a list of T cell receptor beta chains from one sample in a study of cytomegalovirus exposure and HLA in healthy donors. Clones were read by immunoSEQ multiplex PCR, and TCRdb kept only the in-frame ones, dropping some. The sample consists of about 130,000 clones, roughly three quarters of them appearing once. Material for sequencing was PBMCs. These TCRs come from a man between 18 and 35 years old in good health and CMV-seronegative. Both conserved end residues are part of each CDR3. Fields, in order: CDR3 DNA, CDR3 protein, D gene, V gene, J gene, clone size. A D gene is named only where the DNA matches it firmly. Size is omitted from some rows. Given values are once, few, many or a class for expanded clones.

TGCGCCAGCAGCCAAGCACCGAACAGCTTAAATGAAAAACTGTTTTTT,CASSQAPNSLNEKLFF,.,TRBV4-3,TRBJ1-4,.
TGTGCCAGCAGCAAAGCCGCTAGCGGGAATGGTTACCAAGAGACCCAGTACTTC,CASSKAASGNGYQETQYF,.,TRBV21-1,TRBJ2-5,.
TGTGCCAGCAGCTCGACTGGCGAGCAGTACTTC,CASSSTGEQYF,.,TRBV7-9,TRBJ2-7,.
TGTGCCTGGAGTTTGAGGGGGCGAAACACTGAAGCTTTCTTT,CAWSLRGRNTEAFF,TRBD1,TRBV30,TRBJ1-1,once
TGTGCCAGCAGCCAAGCCCACAGGGCGAGCGCAACTAATGAAAAACTGTTTTTT,CASSQAHRASATNEKLFF,.,TRBV4-2,TRBJ1-4,.
TGTGCCAGCGGACTGACAGGGCTTAATTCACCCCTCCACTTT,CASGLTGLNSPLHF,TRBD1,TRBV5-4,TRBJ1-6,.
TGTGCCAGCAGCCTTGGACTAGCCACTCCCTACGAGCAGTACTTC,CASSLGLATPYEQYF,TRBD2,TRBV9,TRBJ2-7,.
TGTGCCAGCAGCAGGGGGCATGGCTACACCTTC,CASSRGHGYTF,TRBD1,TRBV28,TRBJ1-2,once
TGCGCCAGCAGCTTCGGTAACACCATATATTTT,CASSFGNTIYF,.,TRBV5-1,TRBJ1-3,.
TGTGCCAGCAGCGTAGGGGGACTAGCGTTGGGTACGCAGTATTTT,CASSVGGLALGTQYF,TRBD2,TRBV9,TRBJ2-3,.
TGTGCCTGGAATGAAGGGGGCGCGGGGGATACGCAGTATTTT,CAWNEGGAGDTQYF,.,TRBV30,TRBJ2-3,few
TGTGCCAGCAGCTCGGACTACCCTACCGATACGCAGTATTTT,CASSSDYPTDTQYF,.,TRBV7-3,TRBJ2-3,.
TGTGCCAGCAGCCAAGGGCTAGTGGTGGGCACTGAAGCTTTCTTT,CASSQGLVVGTEAFF,.,TRBV14,TRBJ1-1,.
TGTGCCAGCAGTGGGACGGGACTAGCCTTAACCGGGGAGCTGTTTTTT,CASSGTGLALTGELFF,TRBD2,TRBV28,TRBJ2-2,.
TGTGCCAGCAGCGATCCCCCCAACAAAGAGACCCAGTACTTC,CASSDPPNKETQYF,.,TRBV7-2,TRBJ2-5,.
TGTGCCAGCATAGGGACATCCGGCACCAATCAGCCCCAGCATTTT,CASIGTSGTNQPQHF,.,TRBV6-1,TRBJ1-5,.
TGTGCCAGCTCACCATTCGACAGGGAGGGAAACACCATATATTTT,CASSPFDREGNTIYF,TRBD1,TRBV18,TRBJ1-3,once
TGTGCCAGCTCAGCGACTAGCGGGTCCGACCGCACAGATACGCAGTATTTT,CASSATSGSDRTDTQYF,TRBD2,TRBV18,TRBJ2-3,.
TGTGCCAGCAGTGACTCAGGGGACACCGGGGAGCTGTTTTTT,CASSDSGDTGELFF,.,TRBV6-4,TRBJ2-2,few
TGTGCCAGTAGTATGGCCGGGACAGGGAGAGAAAAACTGTTTTTT,CASSMAGTGREKLFF,TRBD1,TRBV19,TRBJ1-4,.
TGTGCCAGCAGCGGCGGGGAACTTATAGCAGATACGCAGTATTTT,CASSGGELIADTQYF,.,TRBV9,TRBJ2-3,.
TGTGCCTGGAGTTTCGGACAGTACACTGAAGCTTTCTTT,CAWSFGQYTEAFF,.,TRBV30,TRBJ1-1,.
TGTGCCAGCAGCGTAGGGGGACTAGCGTTGGATACGCAGTATTTT,CASSVGGLALDTQYF,TRBD2,TRBV9,TRBJ2-3,once
TGTGCCTGGAGTAGTGCGGGATCAGTTGCTTTCTTT,CAWSSAGSVAFF,.,TRBV30,TRBJ1-1,once
.,CASSTSDRESVGYTF,.,TRBV6-6,TRBJ1-2,.
TGCAGCGCTGGGACAGTTGGAGGGACCGGGGAGCTGTTTTTT,CSAGTVGGTGELFF,.,TRBV29-1,TRBJ2-2,once
TGTGCCAGCAGCTTGCCCGTAGTCCACGTGCACCCTCAGTACTTC,CASSLPVVHVHPQYF,.,TRBV7-8,TRBJ2-7,.
TGTGCCAGCAGTTATAAAACACGGACAGGGCAATCCACCTTC,CASSYKTRTGQSTF,TRBD1,TRBV6-5,TRBJ1-2,.
TGTGCCAGCAGCCGGGACAGCAATGAAAAACTGTTTTTT,CASSRDSNEKLFF,TRBD1,TRBV2,TRBJ1-4,.
TGCGCCAGCAGTGAGTCCAACAGGGGAGGTGGTGGCTACACCTTC,CASSESNRGGGGYTF,TRBD1,TRBV10-2,TRBJ1-2,.
TGTGCCAGCAGCTTGCTAGCGGGACGGGGAGAGACCCAGTACTTC,CASSLLAGRGETQYF,TRBD2,TRBV7-2,TRBJ2-5,.
TGTGCCAGCAGCTTTAGTCCGAACACTGAAGCTTTCTTT,CASSFSPNTEAFF,.,TRBV5-6,TRBJ1-1,few
TGTGCCTGGAGCGTCTACCGGGGGGGGGATGGCTACACCTTC,CAWSVYRGGDGYTF,.,TRBV30,TRBJ1-2,once
TGTGCCACCAGCAGAGGGCCAGGGGGAAACACCATATATTTT,CATSRGPGGNTIYF,.,TRBV15,TRBJ1-3,.
TGTGCCAGCAGTGGCCCACAGGTGGCGAACACTGAAGCTTTCTTT,CASSGPQVANTEAFF,.,TRBV2,TRBJ1-1,few
TGTGCCAGCAGACCCCAGGGGACGAGTCAGCCCCAGCATTTT,CASRPQGTSQPQHF,.,TRBV28,TRBJ1-5,.
TGTGCCAGCAGCAACCGGGACAGCGTTTCCTACGAGCAGTACTTC,CASSNRDSVSYEQYF,TRBD1,TRBV5-4,TRBJ2-7,.
TGCGCCAGCAGTGCGGCTAGCGGGAACACAGATACGCAGTATTTT,CASSAASGNTDTQYF,TRBD2,TRBV10-1,TRBJ2-3,.
TGCGCCAGCAGCTTCGGGGGGGAGCCGGGGAATGAGCAGTTCTTC,CASSFGGEPGNEQFF,TRBD2,TRBV4-1,TRBJ2-1,.
TGTGCCAGCAGCCCGCGACAGGGGGCGAATGGCTACACCTTC,CASSPRQGANGYTF,TRBD1,TRBV9,TRBJ1-2,.
TGTGCCATCAAGGGCGGGACAGGGGAGGGCACAGATACGCAGTATTTT,CAIKGGTGEGTDTQYF,TRBD1,TRBV10-3,TRBJ2-3,.
TGTGCCAGCAGTGAACGCCCGACAGGGCTGATTGGCTACACCTTC,CASSERPTGLIGYTF,TRBD1,TRBV2,TRBJ1-2,once